These 27 T cell receptor beta chains were sequenced from one sample in a study of T cell responses to AZD1222 COVID-19 vaccine (dated by TCRdb to the early 2020s). The sample's time point, from its label and the paper: baseline before first vaccination. The treatment or condition label for this specimen denotes: meningococcal conjugate vaccine given as trial control. The method was the immunoSEQ multiplex PCR assay. Imported from immuneACCESS, the table was reduced by TCRdb to in-frame sequences with V and J called. These copies leave out some clones; in studies compared against another copy, an unresolved V gene accounts for under half, and the cause of the remainder is not known. This sample holds 100,000 to 150,000 clones; about 92% were observed only once. The ten biggest clones cover about 4.5% of the sample. Sequences were derived from peripheral blood, sampled on day 0 of MenACWY control vaccination. The receptors stem from an adult in good health.

The chain uses TRBV7-9 and TRBJ2-7, with D unclear. CDR1 SEHNR and CDR2 FQNEAQ come from the germline V gene (reference sequence). The CDR3 covers 14 residues. The V gene lost 1 base and the J gene lost 2 bases, with 9 bases spanning the gap. The CDR3 spells CASSLDSLPYEQYF. The CDR3 bases are TGTGCCAGCAGCTTAGACAGTCTACCCTACGAGCAGTACTTC. The variable domain in full, with the rest retrieved from reference TRBV7-9 and TRBJ2-7, is DTGVSQNPRHKITKRGQNVTFRCDPISEHNRLYWYRQTLGQGPEFLTYFQNEAQLEKSRLLSDRFSAERPKGSFSTLEIQRTEQGDSAMYLCASSLDSLPYEQYFGPGTRLTVT.

This clone turned up a few times. This chain connects TRBV6-4 to TRBJ1-5, with D tentatively TRBD1 (6 bases). Deletions cut 2 bases from V and 2 bases from J, with 19 bases between. The germline V gene encodes CDR1 MRHNA and CDR2 SNTAGT. CDR3 length: 18 residues. The CDR3 reads CASSDPDRPTQGNQPQHF. The CDR3 DNA follows: TGTGCCAGCAGTGACCCCGACAGGCCAACCCAAGGCAATCAGCCCCAGCATTTT.

J is TRBJ2-1 and V is TRBV5-1; 10 nucleotides match TRBD2. V trimming: 5 bases; J trimming: 1 base; junction bases outside the gene matches: 6. Germline-derived CDR1 and CDR2 are SGHRS and YFSETQ. This CDR3 region has 16 residues. The CDR3 DNA follows: TGCGCCAGCAGACCCCGGACTAGCGGATCCTACAATGAGCAGTTCTTC. It yields the protein CASRPRTSGSYNEQFF.

The rearrangement joins TRBV27 to TRBJ2-3; D is possibly TRBD1 or TRBD2 (5 bases each). V was shortened by 2 bases and J by 5 bases, with 11 bases between the two germline ends. Germline assignment: CDR1 MNHEY and CDR2 SMNVEV (reference sequence). This CDR3 has 14 residues. This CDR3 reads CASSLRAGGDTQYF. In DNA, the CDR3 is TGTGCCAGCAGTTTACGGGCTGGGGGAGATACGCAGTATTTT.

CDR3 DNA sequence: TGTGCCAGCAGCTTAAGCTCAGATACGCAGTATTTT. It is translated as CASSLSSDTQYF. The chain links TRBV7-9 to TRBJ2-3; D is uncertain. CDR3 size: 12 residues. The germline V gene has CDR1 SEHNR and CDR2 FQNEAQ (reference sequence). Trimming shortened V by 2 bases and J by 4 bases, and 4 bases separated the two germline ends.

The chain is built from TRBV6-5 and TRBJ2-5; 7 bases are a match to TRBD1. The CDR3 is made up of 14 amino acids. V was clipped by 5 bases and J by 6 bases; unmatched bases: 9. Germline V gene lookup returns CDR1 MNHEY and CDR2 SVGAGI. In DNA form, the CDR3 reads TGTGCCAGCAGTCCGTATGACAGGGAACAGACCCAGTACTTC. Translating gives CASSPYDREQTQYF.

The chain employs TRBV5-1 and TRBJ2-2; 11 nucleotides align to TRBD1. Germline-derived CDR1 and CDR2 are SGHRS and YFSETQ. V was pared by 0 bases and J by 5 bases, with 9 bases of the junction left unmatched. CDR3 size: 18 residues. CDR3 region: CASSLEGQGDHWTGELFF. The CDR3 DNA follows: TGCGCCAGCAGCTTGGAGGGACAGGGGGACCATTGGACCGGGGAGCTGTTTTTT.

The genes are TRBV5-4 and TRBJ2-3, with 7 bases lining up with TRBD2. CDR1 and CDR2 (germline): SGHNT, YYREEE (reference sequence). V shed 5 bases, J shed 0 bases, and the junction held 6 bases outside the gene matches. The CDR3 totals 15 residues. CDR3 amino acids: CASRQRGGSTDTQYF. The CDR3 DNA sequence: TGTGCCAGCAGGCAGAGGGGAGGGAGCACAGATACGCAGTATTTT.

This rearrangement joins TRBV3-1 (or the pseudogene TRBV3-2) to TRBJ2-3, with 11 nucleotides matching TRBD2. CDR3 length: 16 residues. Trimming cost V 2 bases and J 7 bases; bases outside gene matches: 8. Germline V CDR1 and CDR2: LGHDT, YNNKEL (reference sequence). CDR3 protein: CASSQRSGGAGNTQYF. CDR3 nucleotide sequence: TGTGCCAGCAGCCAACGTAGCGGGGGGGCCGGAAATACGCAGTATTTT.

The J gene is TRBJ1-3, the V gene TRBV7-2; D is undetermined. Between the trimmed V and J ends, which lost 3 bases and 1 base, there was a span of 7 bases. The CDR3 length is 14 residues. The germline V gene encodes CDR1 SGHTA and CDR2 FQGNSA. DNA of the CDR3: TGTGCCAGCAGCTTTGACGGTTCTGGAAACACCATATATTTT. This codes for CASSFDGSGNTIYF.

The V gene is TRBV5-4, the J gene TRBJ2-3, with 7 positions matching TRBD2. The V gene's germline CDR1 is SGHNT and CDR2 YYREEE (reference sequence). CDR3 length: 14 amino acids. The junction had 8 bases not matched to a gene; V was cut back by 4 bases and J by 6 bases. The CDR3 spells CASSLGLAEDTQYF. The CDR3 bases are TGTGCCAGCAGCCTGGGTCTAGCGGAGGATACGCAGTATTTT.

The chain carries TRBV2 and TRBJ2-7; a possible D gene is TRBD2 (6 bases). This CDR3 has 14 residues. Germline V gives CDR1 SNHLY, CDR2 FYNNEI. V gave up 3 bases and J gave up 5 bases, with 14 bases separating them. Written as DNA, the CDR3 is TGTGCCAGCAGTGAGGGGGGAACAGTCAACGAGCAGTACTTC. Its translation: CASSEGGTVNEQYF.

The chain couples TRBV5-1 to TRBJ2-2, with D possibly being TRBD1 (6 bases). The V end lost 4 bases, the J end lost 0 bases, and 13 bases lay between the germline ends. This CDR3 is 16 amino acids long. CDR1 is SGHRS and CDR2 is YFSETQ in the germline V gene. The CDR3 is CASSRGQSTNTGELFF. CDR3 DNA sequence: TGCGCCAGCAGCCGTGGACAGTCAACGAACACCGGGGAGCTGTTTTTT.

The CDR3 spells CASSPDIAGSIGTDTQYF. In DNA form, the CDR3 reads TGTGCCAGCAGTCCCGACATAGCGGGGAGTATAGGCACAGATACGCAGTATTTT. This rearrangement joins TRBV28 to TRBJ2-3, with 8 nucleotides matching TRBD2. This CDR3 is 18 amino acids long. Germline CDR1 is MDHEN and CDR2 is SYDVKM. V shed 5 bases, J shed 1 base, and the junction held 14 bases outside the gene matches.

This chain connects TRBV7-3 to TRBJ2-3; D tentatively reads TRBD1 or TRBD2 (5 bases each). This CDR3 comprises 17 residues. The germline CDR1 and CDR2 sequences are SGHTA and FQGTGA. The germline V and J ends were trimmed by 5 bases and 3 bases, with 21 bases remaining between them. CDR3 bases: TGTGCCAGCAGCGCGCTGCCCTATCGGGACCCGACAGATACGCAGTATTTT. Translation gives CASSALPYRDPTDTQYF.

The J gene is TRBJ2-3, the V gene TRBV7-9, with 11 bases matching TRBD2. The CDR3 is made up of 16 amino acids. Germline CDR1 reads SEHNR; CDR2 reads FQNEAQ (reference sequence). Losses at the gene ends were 1 base for V and 0 bases for J; bases not matched to a gene: 0. As DNA, the CDR3 is TGTGCCAGCAGCTTAGGACTAGCGGGAAGCACAGATACGCAGTATTTT. Encoded protein: CASSLGLAGSTDTQYF.

The genes are TRBV11-3 and TRBJ2-7, with D tentatively TRBD2 (6 bases). This CDR3 contains 12 residues. Trimming shortened V by 8 bases and J by 6 bases, and 14 bases separated the two germline ends. Germline V CDR1 and CDR2: SGHNT, YENEEA. The CDR3 loop is CASEEGTGEQYV. The DNA of the CDR3 is TGTGCCAGCGAGGAGGGCACAGGCGAGCAGTACGTC.

J is TRBJ2-7 and V is TRBV4-2; D uncertain. Trimming removed 2 bases at V and 5 bases at J, with 4 bases between. This CDR3 has 11 amino acids. Germline V CDR1 and CDR2: LGHNA, YNFKEQ. Written as DNA, the CDR3 is TGTGCCAGCAGCCAATTTGACGAGCAGTACTTC. Residues: CASSQFDEQYF.

This chain uses TRBV3-1 (or the pseudogene TRBV3-2) with TRBJ2-1; D not certain. This CDR3 has 15 amino acids. The germline V gene encodes CDR1 LGHDT and CDR2 YNNKEL (reference sequence). V was clipped by 0 bases and J by 8 bases, with 14 bases between them. DNA of the CDR3: TGTGCCAGCAGCCAAGAGGACGGGCCTTACGATGAGCAGTTCTTC. Translation: CASSQEDGPYDEQFF.

V usage is TRBV7-2 and J usage is TRBJ2-2, with TRBD2 as a possible D gene (6 bases). This CDR3 has 14 residues. Germline-derived CDR1 and CDR2 are SGHTA and FQGNSA. Between the trimmed V and J ends, which lost 5 bases and 7 bases, there was a span of 14 bases. Here the CDR3 DNA reads TGTGCCAGCAGCCTTTTTTTGGGGGGCGGGGAGCTGTTTTTT. It codes for CASSLFLGGGELFF.

The J gene is TRBJ1-1, the V gene TRBV28; no clear D gene. The CDR3 length is 12 residues. The V end lost 3 bases, the J end lost 7 bases, and 9 bases lay between the germline ends. CDR1 and CDR2 from the germline V gene are MDHEN and SYDVKM. This chain's CDR3 is CASSFWASEAFF. The CDR3 bases are TGTGCCAGCAGTTTCTGGGCTAGTGAAGCTTTCTTT. Full variable domain (remainder filled in from reference TRBV28 and TRBJ1-1): DVKVTQSSRYLVKRTGEKVFLECVQDMDHENMFWYRQDPGLGLRLIYFSYDVKMKEKGDIPEGYSVSREKKERFSLILESASTNQTSMYLCASSFWASEAFFGQGTRLTVV.

V gene TRBV27 combines with J gene TRBJ1-4; the D is unclear. In germline, CDR1 is MNHEY, CDR2 SMNVEV (reference sequence). Trimming cost V 6 bases and J 0 bases, with 8 bases left between them. This CDR3 is built from 14 residues. CDR3 amino acids: CASSRAATNEKLFF. The CDR3 coding sequence is TGTGCCAGCAGCCGAGCTGCAACTAATGAAAAACTGTTTTTT.

The chain joins TRBV19 to TRBJ2-1; D remains ambiguous. With 9 bases removed from V and 9 bases from J, the gap between germline ends came to 12 bases. Germline CDR1 LNHDA, CDR2 SQIVND (reference sequence). CDR3 length: 11 amino acids. CDR3 bases: TGTGCCAGCTCCGTGGCGAGTGAGCAGTTCTTC. It translates to CASSVASEQFF. Filled out from reference TRBV19 and TRBJ2-1, the complete variable domain reads DGGITQSPKYLFRKEGQNVTLSCEQNLNHDAMYWYRQDPGQGLRLIYYSQIVNDFQKGDIAEGYSVSREKKESFPLTVTSAQKNPTAFYLCASSVASEQFFGPGTRLTVL.

CDR3: CASSYSTRRLTDTQYF. In DNA, the CDR3 is TGTGCCAGCAGTTACTCAACGCGTAGGCTCACAGATACGCAGTATTTT. V is TRBV6-6 and J is TRBJ2-3; D gene uncertain. CDR1 is MNHNY and CDR2 is SVGAGI in the germline V gene (reference sequence). V lost 0 bases, J lost 2 bases, and 12 bases lay in between. The CDR3 is 16 residues long.

This clone has a handful of counts. The V gene is TRBV5-6, the J gene TRBJ1-2; 7 bases map to TRBD1. J lost 8 bases, V lost 2 bases, and 6 bases had no gene match. CDR1 and CDR2 (germline): SGHDT, YYEEEE. The CDR3 spans 13 residues. The DNA of the CDR3 is TGTGCCAGCAGCTTTCAGGGGGTAAAAGGCTACACCTTC. Residues: CASSFQGVKGYTF.

This chain uses TRBV19 with TRBJ2-7; tentatively, D is TRBD1 (6 bases). V was shortened by 5 bases and J by 6 bases, with 17 bases between the two germline ends. Germline-derived CDR1 and CDR2 are LNHDA and SQIVND (reference sequence). The CDR3 extends over 14 amino acids. CDR3 bases: TGTGCCAGTAGTCGACAGGCAAATTCGGGCGAGCAGTACTTC. This translates into CASSRQANSGEQYF.

The V call is TRBV28, the J call TRBJ2-7; TRBD2 aligns across 14 bases. From germline, CDR1 is MDHEN and CDR2 SYDVKM. The CDR3 runs 18 residues. J gave up 0 bases and V 5 bases, and 9 bases lay outside the gene matches. The CDR3 loop reads CASSKTSGRAGVSYEQYF. Here the CDR3 DNA reads TGTGCCAGCAGTAAGACTAGCGGGAGGGCCGGGGTCTCCTACGAGCAGTACTTC.